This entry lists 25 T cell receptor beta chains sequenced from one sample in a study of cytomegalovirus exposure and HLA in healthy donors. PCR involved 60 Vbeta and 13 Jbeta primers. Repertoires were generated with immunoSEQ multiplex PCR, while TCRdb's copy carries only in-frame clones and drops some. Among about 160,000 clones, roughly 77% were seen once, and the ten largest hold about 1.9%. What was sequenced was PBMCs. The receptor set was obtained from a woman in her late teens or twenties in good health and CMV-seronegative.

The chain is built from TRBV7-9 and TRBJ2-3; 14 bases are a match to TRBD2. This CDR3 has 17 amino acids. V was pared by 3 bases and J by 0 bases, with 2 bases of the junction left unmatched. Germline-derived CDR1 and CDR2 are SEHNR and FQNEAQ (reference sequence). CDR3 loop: CASSFGLAGGSTDTQYF. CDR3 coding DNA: TGTGCCAGCAGCTTCGGACTAGCGGGAGGTAGCACAGATACGCAGTATTTT. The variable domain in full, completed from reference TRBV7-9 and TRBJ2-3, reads DTGVSQNPRHKITKRGQNVTFRCDPISEHNRLYWYRQTLGQGPEFLTYFQNEAQLEKSRLLSDRFSAERPKGSFSTLEIQRTEQGDSAMYLCASSFGLAGGSTDTQYFGPGTRLTVL.

Here the CDR3 reads CASSFWSKAFLHNEQFF. The CDR3 bases are TGTGCCAGCAGCTTTTGGTCGAAAGCGTTTCTCCACAATGAGCAGTTCTTC. The chain couples TRBV7-9 to TRBJ2-1, with D hard to call. Germline V lookup: CDR1 SEHNR, CDR2 FQNEAQ (reference sequence). V was clipped by 3 bases and J by 5 bases, with 20 bases between them. The CDR3 length is 17 residues.

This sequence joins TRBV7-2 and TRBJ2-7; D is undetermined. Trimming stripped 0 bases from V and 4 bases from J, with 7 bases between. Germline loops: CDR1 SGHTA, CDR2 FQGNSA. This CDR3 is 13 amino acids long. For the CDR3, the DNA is TGTGCCAGCAGCTTAGCGCTAGAATACGAGCAGTACTTC. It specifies CASSLALEYEQYF.

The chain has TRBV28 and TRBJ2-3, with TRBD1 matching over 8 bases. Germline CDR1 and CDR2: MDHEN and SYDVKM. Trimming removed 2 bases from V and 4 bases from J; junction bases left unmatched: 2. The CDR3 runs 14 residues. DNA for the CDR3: TGTGCCAGCAGTTTAGGACAGGGCGCAGATACGCAGTATTTT. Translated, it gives CASSLGQGADTQYF.

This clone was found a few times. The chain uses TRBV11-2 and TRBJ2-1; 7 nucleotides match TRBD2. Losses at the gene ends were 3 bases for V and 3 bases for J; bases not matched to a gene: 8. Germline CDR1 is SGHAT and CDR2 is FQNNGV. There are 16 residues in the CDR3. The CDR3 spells CASSLPRSGNYNEQFF. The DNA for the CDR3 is TGTGCCAGCAGCTTGCCGCGCAGCGGGAACTACAATGAGCAGTTCTTC.

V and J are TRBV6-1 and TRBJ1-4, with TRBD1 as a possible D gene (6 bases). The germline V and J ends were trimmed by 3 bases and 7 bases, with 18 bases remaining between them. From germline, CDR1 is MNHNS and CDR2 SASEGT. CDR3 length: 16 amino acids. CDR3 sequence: CASSDLLTGLGEKLFF. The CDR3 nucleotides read TGTGCCAGCAGTGACCTCCTAACAGGGCTGGGTGAAAAACTGTTTTTT.

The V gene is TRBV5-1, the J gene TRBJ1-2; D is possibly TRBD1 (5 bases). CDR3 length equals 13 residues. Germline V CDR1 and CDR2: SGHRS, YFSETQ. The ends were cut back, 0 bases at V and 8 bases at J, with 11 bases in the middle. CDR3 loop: CASSLAQTAGYTF. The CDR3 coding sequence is TGCGCCAGCAGCTTGGCCCAGACAGCCGGCTACACCTTC.

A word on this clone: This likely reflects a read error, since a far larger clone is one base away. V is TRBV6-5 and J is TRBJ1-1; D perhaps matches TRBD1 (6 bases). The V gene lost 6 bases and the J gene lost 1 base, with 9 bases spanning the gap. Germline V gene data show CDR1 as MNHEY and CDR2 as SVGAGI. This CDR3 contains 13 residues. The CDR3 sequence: CASRGRGNTEAFF. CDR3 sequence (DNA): TGTGCCAGCAGGGGCAGGGGGAACACTGAAGCTTTCTTT.

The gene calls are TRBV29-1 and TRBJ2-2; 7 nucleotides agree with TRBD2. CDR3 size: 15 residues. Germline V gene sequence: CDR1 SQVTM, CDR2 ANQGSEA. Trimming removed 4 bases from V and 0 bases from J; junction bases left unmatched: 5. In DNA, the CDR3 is TGCAGCGTTGCGGGGGGATTGGCGAACACCGGGGAGCTGTTTTTT. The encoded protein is CSVAGGLANTGELFF.

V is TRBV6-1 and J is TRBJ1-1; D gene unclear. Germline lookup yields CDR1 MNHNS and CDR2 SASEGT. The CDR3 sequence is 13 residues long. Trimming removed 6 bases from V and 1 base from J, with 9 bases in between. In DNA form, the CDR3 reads TGTGCCAGCAGCCTCTATACGAACACTGAAGCTTTCTTT. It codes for CASSLYTNTEAFF.

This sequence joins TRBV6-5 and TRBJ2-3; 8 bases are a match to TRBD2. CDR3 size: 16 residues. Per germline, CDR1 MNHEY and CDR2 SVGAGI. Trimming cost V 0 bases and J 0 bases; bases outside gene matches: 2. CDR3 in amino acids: CASSYSKRESTDTQYF. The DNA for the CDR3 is TGTGCCAGCAGTTACTCTAAGCGGGAGAGCACAGATACGCAGTATTTT.

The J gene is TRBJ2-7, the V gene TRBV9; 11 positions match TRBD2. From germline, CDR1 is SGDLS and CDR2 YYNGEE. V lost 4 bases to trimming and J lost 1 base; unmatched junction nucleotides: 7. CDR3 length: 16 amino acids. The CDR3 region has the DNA TGTGCCAGCAGCCCGCAGACTAGCGGGGCTTCCTACGAGCAGTACTTC. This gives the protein CASSPQTSGASYEQYF. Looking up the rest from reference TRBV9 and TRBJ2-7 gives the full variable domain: DSGVTQTPKHLITATGQRVTLRCSPRSGDLSVYWYQQSLDQGLQFLIQYYNGEERAKGNILERFSAQQFPDLHSELNLSSLELGDSALYFCASSPQTSGASYEQYFGPGTRLTVT.

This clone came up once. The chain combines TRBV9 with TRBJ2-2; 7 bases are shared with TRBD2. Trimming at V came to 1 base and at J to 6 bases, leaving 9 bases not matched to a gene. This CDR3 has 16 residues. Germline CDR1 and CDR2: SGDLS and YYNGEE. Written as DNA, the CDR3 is TGTGCCAGCAGCGTATGGGAGGGTGGCTTTGCCGGGGAGCTGTTTTTT. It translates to CASSVWEGGFAGELFF.

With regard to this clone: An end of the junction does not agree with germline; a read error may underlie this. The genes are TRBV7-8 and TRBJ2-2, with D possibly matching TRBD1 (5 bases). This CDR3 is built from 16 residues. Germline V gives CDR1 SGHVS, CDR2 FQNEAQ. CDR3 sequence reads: CAGSLARQGGTGELFF. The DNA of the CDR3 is TGTGCCGGCAGCTTAGCTCGGCAGGGTGGGACCGGGGAGCTGTTTTTT.

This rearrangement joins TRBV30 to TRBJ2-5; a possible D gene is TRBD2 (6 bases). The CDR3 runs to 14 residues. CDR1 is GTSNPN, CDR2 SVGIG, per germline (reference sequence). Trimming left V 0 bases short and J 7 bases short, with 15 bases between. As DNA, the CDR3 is TGTGCCTGGAGTGTATGGGGGGAGGATGGGACCCAGTACTTC. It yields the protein CAWSVWGEDGTQYF.

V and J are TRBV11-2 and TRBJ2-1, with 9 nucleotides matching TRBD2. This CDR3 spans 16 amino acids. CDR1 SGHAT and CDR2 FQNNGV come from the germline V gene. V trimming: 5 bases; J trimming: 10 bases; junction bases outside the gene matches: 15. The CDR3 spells CASSPLGSGGLSEQFF. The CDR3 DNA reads TGTGCCAGCAGCCCGCTGGGGAGCGGGGGGCTTTCCGAGCAGTTCTTC.

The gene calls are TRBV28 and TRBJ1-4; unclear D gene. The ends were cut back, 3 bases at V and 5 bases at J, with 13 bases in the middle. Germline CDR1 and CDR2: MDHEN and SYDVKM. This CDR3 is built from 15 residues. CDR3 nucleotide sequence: TGTGCCAGCAGTTTTTACGGCAGGAGGAATGAAAAACTGTTTTTT. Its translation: CASSFYGRRNEKLFF.

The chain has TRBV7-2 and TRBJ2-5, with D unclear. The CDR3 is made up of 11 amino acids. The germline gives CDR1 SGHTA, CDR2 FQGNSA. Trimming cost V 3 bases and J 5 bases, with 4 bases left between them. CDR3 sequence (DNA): TGTGCCAGCAGCTTGAGCGAGACCCAGTACTTC. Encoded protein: CASSLSETQYF.

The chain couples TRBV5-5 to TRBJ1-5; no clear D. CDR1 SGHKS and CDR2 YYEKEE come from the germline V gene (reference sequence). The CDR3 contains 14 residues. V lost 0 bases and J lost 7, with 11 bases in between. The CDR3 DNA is TGTGCCAGCAGCTTGGCCGGTGAGGGCCAGCCCCAGCATTTT. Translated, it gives CASSLAGEGQPQHF.

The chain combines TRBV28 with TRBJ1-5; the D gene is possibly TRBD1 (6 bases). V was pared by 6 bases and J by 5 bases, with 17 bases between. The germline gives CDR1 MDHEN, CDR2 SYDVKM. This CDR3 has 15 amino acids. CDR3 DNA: TGTGCCAGCAGACCTTCCGGGACAAGACATCAGCCCCAGCATTTT. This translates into CASRPSGTRHQPQHF.

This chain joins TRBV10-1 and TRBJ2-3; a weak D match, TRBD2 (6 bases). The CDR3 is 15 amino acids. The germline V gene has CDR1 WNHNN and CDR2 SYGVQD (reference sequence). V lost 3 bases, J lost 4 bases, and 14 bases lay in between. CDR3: CASSEHSGVADTQYF. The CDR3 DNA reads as TGCGCCAGCAGTGAACACTCGGGGGTGGCAGATACGCAGTATTTT.

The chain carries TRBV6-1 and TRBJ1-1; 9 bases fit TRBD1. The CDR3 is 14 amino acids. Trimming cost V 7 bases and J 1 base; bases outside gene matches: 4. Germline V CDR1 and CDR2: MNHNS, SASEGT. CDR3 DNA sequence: TGTGCCAGCATACTGGACAGGGGGAACACTGAAGCTTTCTTT. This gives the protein CASILDRGNTEAFF.

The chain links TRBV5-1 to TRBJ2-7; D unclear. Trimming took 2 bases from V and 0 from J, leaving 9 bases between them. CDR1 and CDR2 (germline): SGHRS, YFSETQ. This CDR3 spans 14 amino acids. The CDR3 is CASSFTGSSYEQYF. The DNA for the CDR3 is TGCGCCAGCAGCTTCACGGGTAGCTCCTACGAGCAGTACTTC.

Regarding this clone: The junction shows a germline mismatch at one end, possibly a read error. The CDR3 DNA follows: TGTGCCAGCAGCTTGGCGGGACAGGGGGCGGGTGACTTC. Translated, it gives CASSLAGQGAGDF. This chain links TRBV5-5 with TRBJ2-7; 12 bases line up with TRBD1. The germline CDR1 and CDR2 sequences are SGHKS and YYEKEE (reference sequence). The CDR3 runs 13 residues. Full variable domain (missing parts from reference TRBV5-5 and TRBJ2-7): DAGVTQSPTHLIKTRGQQVTLRCSPISGHKSVSWYQQVLGQGPQFIFQYYEKEERGRGNFPDRFSARQFPNYSSELNVNALLLGDSALYLCASSLAGQGAGDFGPGTRLTVT.

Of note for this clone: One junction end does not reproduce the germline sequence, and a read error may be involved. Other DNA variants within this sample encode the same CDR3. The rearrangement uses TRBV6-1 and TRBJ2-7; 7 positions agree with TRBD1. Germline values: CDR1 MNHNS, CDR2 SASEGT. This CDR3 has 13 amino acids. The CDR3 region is CASSEGQAYEQYF. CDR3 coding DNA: TGTGCCAGCAGCGAAGGACAGGCCTACGAGCAGTACTTC.